A few counts support the clone carrying this T cell receptor beta chain. Its antigen is unidentified. TCRB transcripts that were expressed got sequenced, as all of the isolated RNA had been reverse transcribed. Produced via immunoSEQ multiplex PCR; TCRdb's table is partial and in-frame only. Of about 220,000 clones listed, about a tenth were seen once; the top ten hold 1% to 1.5%. These data originate in a study of beta chain features in type 1 diabetes. Study details: When patients were set against healthy donors, age, gender and cell yields were similar. All of the samples together had roughly 110 million sorted cells examined.

The germline V gene encodes CDR1 SGHVS and CDR2 FQNEAQ. This CDR3 contains 14 residues. V was clipped by 1 base and J by 2 bases, with 7 bases between them. Broader study findings: Among patients with Type 1 diabetes, TCRB CDR3s were moderately but significantly shorter in every one of the four CD4+ subsets. Any PCR bias toward short templates would affect both groups alike.

The sample consisted of central memory CD4+ T cells from blood. V is TRBV7-8 and J is TRBJ2-3; the D is unclear. This TCR came from a young man in good health. The CDR3: CASSLGDLTDTQYF. CDR3 sequence (DNA): TGTGCCAGCAGCTTAGGAGATCTCACAGATACGCAGTATTTT.